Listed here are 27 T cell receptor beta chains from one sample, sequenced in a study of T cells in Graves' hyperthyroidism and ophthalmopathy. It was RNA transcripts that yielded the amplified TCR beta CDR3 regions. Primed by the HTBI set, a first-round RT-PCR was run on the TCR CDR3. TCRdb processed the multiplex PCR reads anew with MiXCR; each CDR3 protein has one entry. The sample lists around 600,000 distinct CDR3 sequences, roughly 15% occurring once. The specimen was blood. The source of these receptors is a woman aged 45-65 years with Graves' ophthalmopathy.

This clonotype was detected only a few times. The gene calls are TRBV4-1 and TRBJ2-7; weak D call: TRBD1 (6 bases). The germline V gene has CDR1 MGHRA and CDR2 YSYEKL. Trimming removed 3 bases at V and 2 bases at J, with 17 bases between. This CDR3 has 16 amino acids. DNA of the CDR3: TGCGCCAGCAGCCAGCCCGGGACAACGCGGACCTACGAGCAGTACTTC. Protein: CASSQPGTTRTYEQYF.

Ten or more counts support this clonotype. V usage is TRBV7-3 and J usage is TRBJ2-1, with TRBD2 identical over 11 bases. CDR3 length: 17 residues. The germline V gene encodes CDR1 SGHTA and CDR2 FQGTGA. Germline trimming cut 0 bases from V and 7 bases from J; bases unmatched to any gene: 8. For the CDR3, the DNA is TGTGCCAGCAGCTTAACGAGGCTAGCGGGAGGCCATAATGAGCAGTTCTTC. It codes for CASSLTRLAGGHNEQFF.

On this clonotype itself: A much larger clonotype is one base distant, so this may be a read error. The CDR3 sequence: CASSPPDSWDKPQHF. For the CDR3, the DNA is TGTGCCAGCTCACCACCGGACAGTTGGGATAAGCCCCAGCATTTT. The J gene is TRBJ1-5, the V gene TRBV18, with D tentatively TRBD1 (6 bases). Germline values: CDR1 KGHSH, CDR2 LQKENI. Trimming took off 0 bases at V and 8 bases at J, with 14 bases between the two ends. The CDR3 runs to 15 residues.

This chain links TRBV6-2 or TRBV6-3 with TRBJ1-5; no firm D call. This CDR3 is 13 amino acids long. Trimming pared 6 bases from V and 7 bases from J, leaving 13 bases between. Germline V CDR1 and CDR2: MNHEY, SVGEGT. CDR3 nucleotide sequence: TGTGCCAGCAGGACCAGGAACACCCAGCCCCAGCATTTT. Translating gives CASRTRNTQPQHF.

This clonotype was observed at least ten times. CDR3 bases: TGTGCCAGCAGCAGACTAGCGGGAGTTGTCTACAATGAGCAGTTCTTC. Encoded protein: CASSRLAGVVYNEQFF. This rearrangement joins TRBV7-2 to TRBJ2-1, with TRBD2 identical over 12 bases. Trimming removed 5 bases from V and 3 bases from J; junction bases left unmatched: 5. The germline CDR1 and CDR2 sequences are SGHTA and FQGNSA. This CDR3 region has 16 residues.

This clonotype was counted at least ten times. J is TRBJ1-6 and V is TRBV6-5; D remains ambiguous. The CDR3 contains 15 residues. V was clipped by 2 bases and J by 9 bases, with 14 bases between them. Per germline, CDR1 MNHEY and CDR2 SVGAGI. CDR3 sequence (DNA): TGTGCCAGCAGTTACCGAACGTTCGGGCGTTCACCCCTCCACTTT. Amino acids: CASSYRTFGRSPLHF.

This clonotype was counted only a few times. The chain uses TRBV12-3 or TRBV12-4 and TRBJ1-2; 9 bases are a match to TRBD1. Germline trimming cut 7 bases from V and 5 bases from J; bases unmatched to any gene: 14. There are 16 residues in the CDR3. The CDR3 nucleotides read TGTGCCAGCACAAAACAAGGGACAGGGCGATTGTATGGCTACACCTTC. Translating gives CASTKQGTGRLYGYTF.

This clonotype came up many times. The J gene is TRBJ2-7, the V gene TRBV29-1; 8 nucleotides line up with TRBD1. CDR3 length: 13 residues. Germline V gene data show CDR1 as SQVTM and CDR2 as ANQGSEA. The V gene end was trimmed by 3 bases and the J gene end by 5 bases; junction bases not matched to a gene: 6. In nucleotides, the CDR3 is TGCAGCGTTGAGATCAGGGGGCGGCACGAGCAGTACTTC. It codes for CSVEIRGRHEQYF.

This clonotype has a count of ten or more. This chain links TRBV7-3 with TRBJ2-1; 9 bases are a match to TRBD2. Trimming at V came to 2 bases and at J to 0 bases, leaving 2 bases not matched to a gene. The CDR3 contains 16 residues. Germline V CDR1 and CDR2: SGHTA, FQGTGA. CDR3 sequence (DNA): TGTGCCAGCAGCTTACTAGCGGGGCTCTCCTACAATGAGCAGTTCTTC. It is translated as CASSLLAGLSYNEQFF.

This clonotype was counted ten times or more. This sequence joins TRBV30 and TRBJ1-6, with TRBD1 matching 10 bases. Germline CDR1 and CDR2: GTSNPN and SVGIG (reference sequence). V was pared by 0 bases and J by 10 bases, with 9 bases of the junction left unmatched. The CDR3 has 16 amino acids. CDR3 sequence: CAWSVRQGAIRSPLHF. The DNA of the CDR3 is TGTGCCTGGAGTGTACGACAGGGGGCAATTCGGTCACCCCTCCACTTT. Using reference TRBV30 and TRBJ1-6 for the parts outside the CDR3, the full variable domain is SQTIHQWPATLVQPVGSPLSLECTVEGTSNPNLYWYRQAAGRGLQLLFYSVGIGQISSEVPQNLSASRPQDRQFILSSKKLLLSDSGFYLCAWSVRQGAIRSPLHFGNGTRLTVT.

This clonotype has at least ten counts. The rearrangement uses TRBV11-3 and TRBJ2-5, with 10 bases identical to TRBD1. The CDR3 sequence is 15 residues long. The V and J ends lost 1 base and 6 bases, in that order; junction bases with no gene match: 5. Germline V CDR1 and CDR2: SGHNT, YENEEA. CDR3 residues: CASSLGDRGRQTQYF. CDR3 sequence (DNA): TGTGCCAGCAGCTTAGGGGACAGGGGCCGGCAGACCCAGTACTTC.

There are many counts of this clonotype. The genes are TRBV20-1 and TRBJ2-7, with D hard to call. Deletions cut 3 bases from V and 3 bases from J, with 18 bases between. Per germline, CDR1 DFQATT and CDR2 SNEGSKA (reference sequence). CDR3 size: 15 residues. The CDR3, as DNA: TGCAGTGCTAGTGGGGTAATCGGGCCCAACTACGAGCAGTACTTC. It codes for CSASGVIGPNYEQYF.

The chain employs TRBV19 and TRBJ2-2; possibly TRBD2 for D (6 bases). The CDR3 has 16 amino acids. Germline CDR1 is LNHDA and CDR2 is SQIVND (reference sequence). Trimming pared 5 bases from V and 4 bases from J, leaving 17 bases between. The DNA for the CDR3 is TGTGCCAGTAGTCCATGGTTAGGGAGGAGCACCGGGGAGCTGTTTTTT. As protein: CASSPWLGRSTGELFF.

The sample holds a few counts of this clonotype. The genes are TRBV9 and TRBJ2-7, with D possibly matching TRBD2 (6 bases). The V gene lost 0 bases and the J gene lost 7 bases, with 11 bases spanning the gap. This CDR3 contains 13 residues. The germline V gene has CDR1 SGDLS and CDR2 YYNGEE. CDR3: CASSVGSGTEQYF. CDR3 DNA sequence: TGTGCCAGCAGCGTAGGTTCGGGGACTGAGCAGTACTTC.

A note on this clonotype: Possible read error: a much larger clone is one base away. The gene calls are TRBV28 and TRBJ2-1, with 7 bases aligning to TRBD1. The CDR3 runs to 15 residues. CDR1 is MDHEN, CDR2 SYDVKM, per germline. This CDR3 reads CTSSLPPGQHNEQFF. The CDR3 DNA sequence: TGTACCAGCAGTTTACCTCCGGGACAGCACAATGAGCAGTTCTTC.

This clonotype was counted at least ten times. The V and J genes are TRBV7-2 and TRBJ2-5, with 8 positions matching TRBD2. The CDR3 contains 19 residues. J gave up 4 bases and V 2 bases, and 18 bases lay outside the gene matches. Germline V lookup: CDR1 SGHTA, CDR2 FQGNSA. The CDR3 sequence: CASSLKLVLAGPHGETQYF. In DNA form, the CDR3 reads TGTGCCAGCAGCTTAAAGCTCGTCCTAGCGGGCCCCCATGGAGAGACCCAGTACTTC.

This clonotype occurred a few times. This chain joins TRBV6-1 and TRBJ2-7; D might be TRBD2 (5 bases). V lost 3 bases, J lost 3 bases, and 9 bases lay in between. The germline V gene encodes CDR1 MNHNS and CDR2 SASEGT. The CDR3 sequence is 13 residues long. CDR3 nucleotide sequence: TGTGCCAGCAGTGATCGGGGAAGCTACGAGCAGTACTTC. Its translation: CASSDRGSYEQYF.

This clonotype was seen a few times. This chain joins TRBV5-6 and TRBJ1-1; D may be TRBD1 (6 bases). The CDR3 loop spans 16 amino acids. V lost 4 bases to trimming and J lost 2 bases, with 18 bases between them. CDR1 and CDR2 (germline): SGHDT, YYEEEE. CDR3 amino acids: CASSNRAGGLNTEAFF. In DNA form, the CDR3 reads TGTGCCAGCAGCAACCGGGCGGGGGGGCTAAACACTGAAGCTTTCTTT.

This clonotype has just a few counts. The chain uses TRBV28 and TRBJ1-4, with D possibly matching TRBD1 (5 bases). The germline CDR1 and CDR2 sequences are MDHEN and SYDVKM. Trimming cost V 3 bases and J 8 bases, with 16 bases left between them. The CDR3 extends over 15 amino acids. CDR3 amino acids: CASSFLGGGNEKLFF. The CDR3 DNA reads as TGTGCCAGCAGTTTCCTGGGCGGGGGGAACGAAAAACTGTTTTTT. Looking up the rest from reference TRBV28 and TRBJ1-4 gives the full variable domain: DVKVTQSSRYLVKRTGEKVFLECVQDMDHENMFWYRQDPGLGLRLIYFSYDVKMKEKGDIPEGYSVSREKKERFSLILESASTNQTSMYLCASSFLGGGNEKLFFGSGTQLSVL.

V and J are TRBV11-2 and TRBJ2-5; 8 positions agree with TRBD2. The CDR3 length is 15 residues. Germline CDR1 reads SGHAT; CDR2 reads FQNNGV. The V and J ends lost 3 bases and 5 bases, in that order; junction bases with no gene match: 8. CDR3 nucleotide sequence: TGTGCCAGCAGCTTCTTCACTAGCGGCTGGGAGACCCAGTACTTC. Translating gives CASSFFTSGWETQYF.

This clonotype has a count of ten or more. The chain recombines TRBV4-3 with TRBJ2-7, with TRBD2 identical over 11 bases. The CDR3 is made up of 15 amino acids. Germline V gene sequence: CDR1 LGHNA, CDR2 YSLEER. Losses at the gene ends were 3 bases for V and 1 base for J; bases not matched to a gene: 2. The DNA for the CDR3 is TGCGCCAGCAGCCAGAGACTAGCGGGGTCCTACGAGCAGTACTTC. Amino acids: CASSQRLAGSYEQYF.

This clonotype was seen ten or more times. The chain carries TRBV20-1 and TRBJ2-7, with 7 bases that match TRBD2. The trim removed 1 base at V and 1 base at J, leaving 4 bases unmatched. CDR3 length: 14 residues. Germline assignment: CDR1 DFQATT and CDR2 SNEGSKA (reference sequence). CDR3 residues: CSARAGGSSYEQYF. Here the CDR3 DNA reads TGCAGTGCTAGAGCCGGCGGGAGTTCCTACGAGCAGTACTTC.

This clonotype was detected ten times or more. The CDR3 loop reads CASSLREAYEQYF. CDR3 nucleotide sequence: TGTGCCAGCAGCTTACGGGAGGCCTACGAGCAGTACTTC. This chain uses TRBV12-3 or TRBV12-4 with TRBJ2-7; 7 nucleotides line up with TRBD2. After removal of 6 bases from V and 2 bases from J, the junction contained 4 bases not matched to a gene. The CDR3 sequence is 13 residues long.

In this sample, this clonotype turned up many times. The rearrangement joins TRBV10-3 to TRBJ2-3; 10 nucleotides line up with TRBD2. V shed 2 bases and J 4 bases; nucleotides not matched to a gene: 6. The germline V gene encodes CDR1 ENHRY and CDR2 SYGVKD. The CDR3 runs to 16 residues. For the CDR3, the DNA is TGTGCCATCAGTGAGCGGCTAGCGGGAGTCGCAGATACGCAGTATTTT. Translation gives CAISERLAGVADTQYF.

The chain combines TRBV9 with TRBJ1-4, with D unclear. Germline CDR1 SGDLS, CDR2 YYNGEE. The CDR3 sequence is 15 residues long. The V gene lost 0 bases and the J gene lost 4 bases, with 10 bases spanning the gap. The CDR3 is CASSVGGLGNEKLFF. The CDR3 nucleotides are TGTGCCAGCAGCGTAGGCGGCCTGGGTAATGAAAAACTGTTTTTT.

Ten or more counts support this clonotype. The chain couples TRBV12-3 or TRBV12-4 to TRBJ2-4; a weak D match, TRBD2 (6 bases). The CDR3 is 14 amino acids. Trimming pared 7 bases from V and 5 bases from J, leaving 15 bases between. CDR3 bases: TGTGCCAGCACCAAACCGGGACTCCAAAACATTCAGTACTTC. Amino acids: CASTKPGLQNIQYF.

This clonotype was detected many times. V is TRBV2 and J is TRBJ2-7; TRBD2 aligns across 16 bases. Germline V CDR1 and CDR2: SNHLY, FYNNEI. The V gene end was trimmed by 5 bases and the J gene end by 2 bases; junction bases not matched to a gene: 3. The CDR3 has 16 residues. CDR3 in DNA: TGTGCCAGCAGTCCGGGACTAGCGGGAGGGCCCTACGAGCAGTACTTC. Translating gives CASSPGLAGGPYEQYF. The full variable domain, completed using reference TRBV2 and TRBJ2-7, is EPEVTQTPSHQVTQMGQEVILRCVPISNHLYFYWYRQILGQKVEFLVSFYNNEISEKSEIFDDQFSVERPDGSNFTLKIRSTKLEDSAMYFCASSPGLAGGPYEQYFGPGTRLTVT.